These 20 T cell receptor beta chains came from one sample sequenced in a study of blood T cell repertoires in COVID-19. Profiling relied on immunoSEQ multiplex PCR, and the TCRdb table lists in-frame clones only, not all of them. The data show 240,000 or so clones, with around 87% seen just once and more than 2.5% held by the top ten. What was sequenced was peripheral blood. The origin of the receptors is a woman in her 30s who had recovered from COVID-19.

The chain carries TRBV2 and TRBJ1-1, with unresolved D. The CDR3 runs to 11 residues. Germline V gene sequence: CDR1 SNHLY, CDR2 FYNNEI. The ends were cut back, 7 bases at V and 6 bases at J, with 9 bases in the middle. Here the CDR3 reads CASIQFPEAFF. CDR3 nucleotide sequence: TGTGCCAGCATTCAGTTCCCTGAAGCTTTCTTT.

The genes are TRBV7-2 and TRBJ1-3; D remains ambiguous. Germline V gene sequence: CDR1 SGHTA, CDR2 FQGNSA. The CDR3 spans 15 residues. Trimming pared 2 bases from V and 2 bases from J, leaving 10 bases between. The CDR3 DNA follows: TGTGCCAGCAGCTTAACGCAGGCCCCTGGAAACACCATATATTTT. Protein sequence: CASSLTQAPGNTIYF.

The chain couples TRBV10-3 to TRBJ2-1, with 8 bases fitting TRBD1. The ends lost 6 bases at V and 8 bases at J; junction bases unmatched: 12. Germline V gene lookup returns CDR1 ENHRY and CDR2 SYGVKD. The CDR3 has 15 amino acids. This chain's CDR3 is CAISPQGARRDEQFF. The CDR3 region has the DNA TGTGCCATCAGCCCCCAGGGGGCGCGGCGGGATGAGCAGTTCTTC.

The chain couples TRBV2 to TRBJ2-5; D call uncertain. The CDR3 loop spans 15 amino acids. Trimming took off 4 bases at V and 0 bases at J, with 12 bases between the two ends. The germline CDR1 and CDR2 sequences are SNHLY and FYNNEI. CDR3 in amino acids: CASSGLVLNQETQYF. CDR3 bases: TGTGCCAGCAGTGGTTTAGTTCTGAACCAAGAGACCCAGTACTTC.

This clone was observed once. V is TRBV10-3 and J is TRBJ2-5, with D perhaps matching TRBD2 (6 bases). Germline values: CDR1 ENHRY, CDR2 SYGVKD. Trimming cost V 5 bases and J 2 bases, with 15 bases left between them. The length of the CDR3 is 15 residues. This chain's CDR3 is CAISTGEDPQETQYF. CDR3 nucleotides: TGTGCCATCAGTACGGGGGAAGACCCGCAAGAGACCCAGTACTTC.

The gene calls are TRBV19 and TRBJ1-5; 7 nucleotides align to TRBD1. The CDR3 consists of 17 residues. Trimming took 2 bases from V and 0 from J; bases not matched to a gene: 7. CDR1 and CDR2 from the germline V gene are LNHDA and SQIVND (reference sequence). The chain's CDR3 is CASSIYSGQNSNQPQHF. CDR3 DNA sequence: TGTGCCAGTAGTATATACTCGGGACAGAATAGCAATCAGCCCCAGCATTTT. Using reference TRBV19 and TRBJ1-5 for the parts outside the CDR3, the full variable domain is DGGITQSPKYLFRKEGQNVTLSCEQNLNHDAMYWYRQDPGQGLRLIYYSQIVNDFQKGDIAEGYSVSREKKESFPLTVTSAQKNPTAFYLCASSIYSGQNSNQPQHFGDGTRLSIL.

V gene TRBV30 combines with J gene TRBJ1-2, with D unresolved. This CDR3 region has 14 residues. In germline, CDR1 is GTSNPN, CDR2 SVGIG (reference sequence). V dropped 3 bases and J dropped 4 bases, with 15 bases sitting between them. The CDR3 DNA reads TGTGCCTGGAGCCTGGGTCCTAGAGGCTATGGCTACACCTTC. Protein product: CAWSLGPRGYGYTF.

The rearrangement uses TRBV5-5 and TRBJ2-5; D gene unclear. The CDR3 contains 15 residues. The germline V and J ends were trimmed by 1 base and 4 bases, with 14 bases remaining between them. Germline-derived CDR1 and CDR2 are SGHKS and YYEKEE (reference sequence). The CDR3 DNA sequence: TGTGCCAGCAGCTTGCTCCCCACGACTTTAGAGACCCAGTACTTC. It is translated as CASSLLPTTLETQYF.

CDR3 DNA sequence: TGTGCCAGCAGTCTTCCGGGACTAGCTTTCAAAAACATTCAGTACTTC. This sequence encodes CASSLPGLAFKNIQYF. This chain links TRBV7-2 with TRBJ2-4; TRBD2 agrees at 9 bases. The germline CDR1 and CDR2 sequences are SGHTA and FQGNSA. The length of the CDR3 is 16 residues. Germline trimming cut 6 bases from V and 3 bases from J; bases unmatched to any gene: 9.

The gene calls are TRBV5-1 and TRBJ1-2; TRBD1 might be the D (5 bases). The ends were cut back, 4 bases at V and 6 bases at J, with 10 bases in the middle. CDR1 and CDR2 (germline): SGHRS, YFSETQ. The CDR3 has 12 residues. The CDR3 DNA reads as TGCGCCAGCAGCCCCCAAGGGGATGGCTACACCTTC. Its translation: CASSPQGDGYTF.

The chain joins TRBV5-4 to TRBJ2-5, with TRBD2 matching 8 bases. V gave up 3 bases and J gave up 2 bases; unmatched junction bases: 9. The germline V gene has CDR1 SGHNT and CDR2 YYREEE (reference sequence). The CDR3 is 16 amino acids. This chain's CDR3 is CASSSTGTRDQETQYF. CDR3 DNA: TGTGCCAGCAGCTCCACCGGGACTAGGGATCAAGAGACCCAGTACTTC. The variable domain in full, with the rest retrieved from reference TRBV5-4 and TRBJ2-5, is ETGVTQSPTHLIKTRGQQVTLRCSSQSGHNTVSWYQQALGQGPQFIFQYYREEENGRGNFPPRFSGLQFPNYSSELNVNALELDDSALYLCASSSTGTRDQETQYFGPGTRLLVL.

The chain combines TRBV3-1 (or the pseudogene TRBV3-2) with TRBJ1-5, with D tentatively TRBD1 (5 bases). The germline gives CDR1 LGHDT, CDR2 YNNKEL (reference sequence). V lost 0 bases and J 7 bases, leaving 13 bases between the germline ends. The CDR3 covers 15 residues. CDR3 sequence: CASSQDSRVNQPQHF. The CDR3 bases are TGTGCCAGCAGCCAAGATTCCAGGGTAAACCAGCCCCAGCATTTT.

The rearrangement uses TRBV27 and TRBJ2-7; possible D gene TRBD1, 6 bases. With 3 bases removed from V and 4 bases from J, the gap between germline ends came to 13 bases. The CDR3 is 14 amino acids. The germline CDR1 and CDR2 sequences are MNHEY and SMNVEV (reference sequence). CDR3 region: CASSLAGRGYEQYF. The CDR3 coding sequence is TGTGCCAGCAGTTTGGCGGGCAGGGGTTACGAGCAGTACTTC.

This clone was detected only once. The rearrangement joins TRBV7-6 to TRBJ2-7; D is perhaps TRBD1 (6 bases). CDR1 is SGHVS, CDR2 FNYEAQ, per germline. V was cut by 5 bases and J by 7 bases, with 12 bases left in between. The CDR3 runs 12 residues. DNA for the CDR3: TGTGCCAGCAGCCACGGCACAGGGGAGCAGTACTTC. Translating it yields CASSHGTGEQYF.

This clone was picked up one time. The rearrangement links TRBV5-6 to TRBJ2-7, with 8 bases lining up with TRBD1. Trimming at V came to 1 base and at J to 6 bases, leaving 9 bases not matched to a gene. The CDR3 spans 15 residues. Per germline, CDR1 SGHDT and CDR2 YYEEEE. The CDR3 sequence is CASSLSRGRFGEQYF. Here the CDR3 DNA reads TGTGCCAGCAGCTTGAGCAGGGGGCGTTTCGGCGAGCAGTACTTC.

V usage is TRBV24-1 and J usage is TRBJ2-3; 9 nucleotides align to TRBD2. Germline V CDR1 and CDR2: KGHDR, SFDVKD. The CDR3 runs 16 residues. Trimming took 3 bases from V and 0 from J; bases not matched to a gene: 3. CDR3 sequence (DNA): TGTGCCACCAGTGATCGGCGGGGGGGAAGCACAGATACGCAGTATTTT. Translation: CATSDRRGGSTDTQYF.

The rearrangement joins TRBV5-1 to TRBJ2-7, with 9 positions matching TRBD1. CDR1 and CDR2 from the germline V gene are SGHRS and YFSETQ. The length of the CDR3 is 14 residues. J lost 3 bases, V lost 4 bases, and 5 bases had no gene match. The CDR3 bases are TGCGCCAGCAGCAATCCGGACAGGGGCTACGAGCAGTACTTC. Protein sequence: CASSNPDRGYEQYF.

The chain recombines TRBV4-1 with TRBJ2-7; 7 nucleotides match TRBD2. CDR1 is MGHRA, CDR2 YSYEKL, per germline. Unmatched junction bases numbered 8, after V lost 1 base and J lost 2 bases. This CDR3 has 16 residues. The CDR3 region is CASSQGPSGETYEQYF. For the CDR3, the DNA is TGCGCCAGCAGCCAAGGTCCCAGCGGGGAAACCTACGAGCAGTACTTC.

This chain links TRBV5-5 with TRBJ2-7; tentatively, D is TRBD1 (5 bases). There are 15 residues in the CDR3. Per the germline V gene, CDR1 is SGHKS and CDR2 is YYEKEE (reference sequence). Trimming removed 1 base at V and 0 bases at J, with 11 bases between. CDR3 in amino acids: CASSLTFQGSYEQYF. DNA of the CDR3: TGTGCCAGCAGCTTGACCTTCCAGGGCTCCTACGAGCAGTACTTC. Full variable domain (rest looked up from reference TRBV5-5 and TRBJ2-7): DAGVTQSPTHLIKTRGQQVTLRCSPISGHKSVSWYQQVLGQGPQFIFQYYEKEERGRGNFPDRFSARQFPNYSSELNVNALLLGDSALYLCASSLTFQGSYEQYFGPGTRLTVT.

The rearrangement joins TRBV3-1 (or the pseudogene TRBV3-2) to TRBJ2-1; 8 positions match TRBD1. The germline CDR1 and CDR2 sequences are LGHDT and YNNKEL (reference sequence). Losses at the gene ends were 0 bases for V and 8 bases for J; bases not matched to a gene: 9. The CDR3 has 16 residues. The CDR3 protein is CASSQDLAGGWDEQFF. CDR3 in DNA: TGTGCCAGCAGCCAAGATTTGGCAGGGGGCTGGGATGAGCAGTTCTTC.